This is a list of T cell receptor beta chains from one sample in a study of T cell responses to AZD1222 COVID-19 vaccine. Clones were read by immunoSEQ multiplex PCR, and TCRdb kept only the in-frame ones, dropping some. Here the sample spans about 110,000 clones, 85% to 95% being singletons. The sequencing here drew on peripheral blood, taken on day 0 of AZD1222 vaccination. These receptors came from an adult in good health. The CDR3 runs from the conserved cysteine through the conserved F or W.

v_call,cdr3_aa
TRBV6-2/TRBV6-3,CASSSYDRANYGYTF
TRBV6-5,CASSYSSTGAYEQYF
TRBV2,CASVGQGTRQPQHF
TRBV7-9,CASSLVPVETQYF
TRBV28,CASSFRVRLTTHGYTF
TRBV28,CASSPILTGDLNTEAFF
TRBV6-5,CASSSRTGIPYEQYF
TRBV2,CASRSGPSGEQFF
TRBV5-1,CASRDRGNEQFF
TRBV30,CACNPGTGAGGYTF
TRBV21-1,CASSTPAGTGPLSYGYTF
TRBV2,CASSGPGTQTSLGEKLFF
TRBV2,CASSEGQVASPLHF
TRBV24-1,CATSDIGQTTSTDTQYF
TRBV27,CASSSGDIVTDTQYF
TRBV19,CASNQGADTIYF
TRBV24-1,CATRGQGANSPLHF
TRBV6-5,CASSLTGNSGNTIYF
TRBV5-8,CASRRGLAGDEQFF
TRBV5-1,CASSLGDIYNEQFF
TRBV27,CASKGQGAGYGYTF
TRBV5-1,CASSRPGTGARNTEAFF
TRBV7-2,CASSLWGRNTGELFF
TRBV30,CAWSVDRAVTEAFF
TRBV28,CASTRPGRVINYGYTF
TRBV3-1/TRBV3-2,CASSPRGGGQPQHF
TRBV24-1,CATSDYSSGVDTQYF
TRBV10-3,CAISEPGQGATDTQYF
TRBV24-1,CATSDEGGQGSWEQYF
TRBV19,CASSINLGGSSPLHF
TRBV6-5,CASREGAGNTIYF
TRBV2,CASSVKGQPQHF
TRBV6-5,CASSPNQGANTEAFF
TRBV13,CASSLGRTGVGEQYF
TRBV4-1,CASNPGTLGGNTIYF
TRBV30,CAWTADRRNNQPQHF
TRBV5-1,CASSLASGGFSYEQYF
TRBV30,CAWRRGGFNTGELFF
TRBV4-1,CASSQDLLAGVGNEQFF
TRBV28,CASSLSQGLGSYNSPLHF
TRBV28,CASSSTSLETQYF
TRBV5-4,CASSWEVMTEAFF
TRBV30,CAWSVFSGTQYF
TRBV5-4,CASSSGGGQPQHF
TRBV6-4,CVSLDSRHQPQHF
TRBV7-3,CASSPEPGNYGYTF
TRBV27,CASSLFKGNYGYTF
TRBV6-1,CASSEGQGLDTQYF
TRBV5-1,CASSQQGGNTEAFF
TRBV9,CASSRQASYTF
TRBV7-9,CASSSVSGTSEGYGYTF
TRBV28,CASSTIGGSYNSPLHF
TRBV4-1,CASSQDAGNYNEQFF
TRBV2,CASSLRDGKETQYF
TRBV28,CASSLARDRINQPQHF
TRBV10-3,CAISESTSTIYF